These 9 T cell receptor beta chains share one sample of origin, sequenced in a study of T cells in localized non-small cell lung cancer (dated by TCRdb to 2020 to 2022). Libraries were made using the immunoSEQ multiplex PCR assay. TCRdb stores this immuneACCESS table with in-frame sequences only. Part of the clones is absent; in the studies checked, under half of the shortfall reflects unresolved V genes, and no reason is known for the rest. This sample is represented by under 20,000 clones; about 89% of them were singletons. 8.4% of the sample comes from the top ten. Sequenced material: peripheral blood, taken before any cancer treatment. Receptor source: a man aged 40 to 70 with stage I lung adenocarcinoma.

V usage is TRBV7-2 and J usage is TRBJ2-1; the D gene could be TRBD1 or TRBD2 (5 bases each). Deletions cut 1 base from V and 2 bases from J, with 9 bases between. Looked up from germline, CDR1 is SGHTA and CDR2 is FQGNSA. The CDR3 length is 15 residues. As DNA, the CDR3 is TGTGCCAGCAGCTTAGTGGGGGACCCCTACAATGAGCAGTTCTTC. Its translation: CASSLVGDPYNEQFF.

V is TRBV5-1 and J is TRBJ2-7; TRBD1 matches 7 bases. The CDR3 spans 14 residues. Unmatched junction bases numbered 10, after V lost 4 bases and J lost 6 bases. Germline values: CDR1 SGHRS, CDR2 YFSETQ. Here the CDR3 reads CASSPPGTVGEQYF. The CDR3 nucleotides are TGCGCCAGCAGCCCACCCGGGACAGTGGGCGAGCAGTACTTC.

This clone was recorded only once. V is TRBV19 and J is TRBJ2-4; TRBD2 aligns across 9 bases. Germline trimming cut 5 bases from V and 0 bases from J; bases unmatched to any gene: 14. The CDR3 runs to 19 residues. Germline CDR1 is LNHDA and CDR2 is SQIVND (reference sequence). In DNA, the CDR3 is TGTGCCAGTAGTGGAATAGGGGTAGCGGGGGCCCTAGCCAAAAACATTCAGTACTTC. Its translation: CASSGIGVAGALAKNIQYF.

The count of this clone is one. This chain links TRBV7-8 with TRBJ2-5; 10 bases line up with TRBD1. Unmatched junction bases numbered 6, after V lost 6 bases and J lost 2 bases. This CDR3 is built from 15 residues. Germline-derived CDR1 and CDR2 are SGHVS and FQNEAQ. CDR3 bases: TGTGCCAGCAGTTTGACAGGGGGCTCACAAGAGACCCAGTACTTC. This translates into CASSLTGGSQETQYF. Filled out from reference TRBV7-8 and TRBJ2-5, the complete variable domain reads GAGVSQSPRYKVAKRGQDVALRCDPISGHVSLFWYQQALGQGPEFLTYFQNEAQLDKSGLPSDRFFAERPEGSVSTLKIQRTQQEDSAVYLCASSLTGGSQETQYFGPGTRLLVL.

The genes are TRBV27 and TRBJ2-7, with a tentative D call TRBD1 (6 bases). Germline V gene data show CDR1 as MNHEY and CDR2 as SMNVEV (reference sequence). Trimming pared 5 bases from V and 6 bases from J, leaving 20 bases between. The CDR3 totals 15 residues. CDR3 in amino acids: CASSRGQDLRPEQYF. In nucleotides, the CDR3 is TGTGCCAGCAGTCGGGGACAAGATCTCCGGCCCGAGCAGTACTTC.

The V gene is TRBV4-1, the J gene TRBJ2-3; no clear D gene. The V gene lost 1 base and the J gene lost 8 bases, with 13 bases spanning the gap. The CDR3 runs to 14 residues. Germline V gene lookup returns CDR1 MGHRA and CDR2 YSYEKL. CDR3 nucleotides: TGCGCCAGCAGCCAAGCGGCATCGGTTGTTACGCAGTATTTT. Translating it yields CASSQAASVVTQYF.

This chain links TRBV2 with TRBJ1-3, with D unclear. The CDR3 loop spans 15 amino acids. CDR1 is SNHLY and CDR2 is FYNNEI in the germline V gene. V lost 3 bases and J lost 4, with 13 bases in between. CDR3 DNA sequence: TGTGCCAGCAGTGATCGGACGGCCGTAGGAAACACCATATATTTT. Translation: CASSDRTAVGNTIYF.

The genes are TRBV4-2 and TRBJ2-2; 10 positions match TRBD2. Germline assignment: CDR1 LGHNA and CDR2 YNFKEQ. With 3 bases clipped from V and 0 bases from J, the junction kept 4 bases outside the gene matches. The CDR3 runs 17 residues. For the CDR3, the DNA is TGTGCCAGCAGCCAGATAGCGGGAGGTCCGAACACCGGGGAGCTGTTTTTT. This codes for CASSQIAGGPNTGELFF.

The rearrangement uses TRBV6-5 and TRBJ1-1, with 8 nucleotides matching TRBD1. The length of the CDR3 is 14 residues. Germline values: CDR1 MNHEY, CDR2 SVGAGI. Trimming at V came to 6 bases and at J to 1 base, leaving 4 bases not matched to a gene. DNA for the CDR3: TGTGCCAGCAGCCCAGACAGGGGGAACACTGAAGCTTTCTTT. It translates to CASSPDRGNTEAFF.